These 14 T cell receptor beta chains were sequenced from one sample in a study of identical twins. TCRdb itself ran the 5' RACE reads through MiXCR, one entry per CDR3 protein. This table has some 230,000 distinct CDR3 sequences, approximately 7.1% appearing once. This same sample was also part of a study on T cells expressing NK-cell markers.

The sequenced sample was CD8+ T cells sorted from blood. The origin of the receptors is a woman aged 18-35 years in good health.

This clonotype was counted between two and nine times. The chain combines TRBV27 with TRBJ2-1; no clear D gene. Germline CDR1 is MNHEY and CDR2 is SMNVEV (reference sequence). V was pared by 8 bases and J by 5 bases, with 7 bases between. This CDR3 comprises 11 residues. The CDR3 DNA is TGTGCCAGCCTGGGCCACAATGAGCAGTTCTTC. Its translation: CASLGHNEQFF.

The V call is TRBV19, the J call TRBJ2-7, with TRBD2 identical over 10 bases. Trimming removed 5 bases from V and 3 bases from J; junction bases left unmatched: 7. The CDR3 extends over 15 amino acids. Germline V gene lookup returns CDR1 LNHDA and CDR2 SQIVND (reference sequence). CDR3 in DNA: TGTGCCAGTAGTTGGGGGTCTAGCGGGAGCTACGAGCAGTACTTC. Translation: CASSWGSSGSYEQYF.

The genes are TRBV12-3 or TRBV12-4 and TRBJ1-4; D unclear. The CDR3 consists of 15 residues. V was cut by 6 bases and J by 5 bases, with 16 bases left in between. The CDR3 DNA is TGTGCCAGCAGCCCGGAGACGGGCCTGAATGAAAAACTGTTTTTT. It translates to CASSPETGLNEKLFF.

Ten or more counts support this clonotype. The DNA of the CDR3 is TGCAGCGTGACAGCCGTTGCCACCGGGGAGCTGTTTTTT. Encoded protein: CSVTAVATGELFF. The chain joins TRBV29-1 to TRBJ2-2; D may be TRBD1 (5 bases). V lost 6 bases and J lost 4, with 12 bases in between. CDR3 length: 13 residues. Germline V gene lookup returns CDR1 SQVTM and CDR2 ANQGSEA.

This clonotype was seen repeatedly, ten times or more. This chain connects TRBV7-8 to TRBJ2-7; D gene uncertain. Trimming shortened V by 3 bases and J by 7 bases, and 7 bases separated the two germline ends. The germline V gene has CDR1 SGHVS and CDR2 FQNEAQ. This CDR3 contains 11 residues. The CDR3 DNA reads TGTGCCAGCAGCTTGCAAGGGGAGCAGTACTTC. Its translation: CASSLQGEQYF. Together with reference TRBV7-8 and TRBJ2-7, the CDR3 gives the full variable domain: GAGVSQSPRYKVAKRGQDVALRCDPISGHVSLFWYQQALGQGPEFLTYFQNEAQLDKSGLPSDRFFAERPEGSVSTLKIQRTQQEDSAVYLCASSLQGEQYFGPGTRLTVT.

This clonotype was recorded a few times. V usage is TRBV3-1 and J usage is TRBJ2-7, with D maybe TRBD2 (5 bases). Germline V gives CDR1 LGHDT, CDR2 YNNKEL (reference sequence). CDR3 length: 14 residues. Trimming pared 4 bases from V and 5 bases from J, leaving 15 bases between. The CDR3 coding sequence is TGTGCCAGCAGCCCCGGGGTGGCTTGGAACGAGCAGTACTTC. Its translation: CASSPGVAWNEQYF.

The chain uses TRBV12-3 or TRBV12-4 and TRBJ2-7; 13 nucleotides line up with TRBD2. The CDR3 has 16 amino acids. The ends lost 4 bases at V and 2 bases at J; junction bases unmatched: 5. The CDR3 coding sequence is TGTGCCAGCAGTTCAGGGACTAGCGGGGATACCTACGAGCAGTACTTC. Translation: CASSSGTSGDTYEQYF.

This rearrangement joins TRBV9 to TRBJ2-1; 10 nucleotides match TRBD1. The CDR3 has 14 residues. Germline CDR1 SGDLS, CDR2 YYNGEE. Trimming cost V 4 bases and J 7 bases; bases outside gene matches: 5. This CDR3 is CASSPWTGGNEQFF. In DNA, the CDR3 is TGTGCCAGCAGCCCCTGGACAGGGGGTAATGAGCAGTTCTTC.

This clonotype is a singleton in its sample. The chain carries TRBV23-1 and TRBJ1-4; a weak D match, TRBD1 (6 bases). TRBV23-1 is treated as an ORF (open reading frame) with a function not yet certain. Trimming took 1 base from V and 3 from J, leaving 15 bases between them. The CDR3 is made up of 17 amino acids. CDR3 region: CASSQFGTPTSNEKLFF. In nucleotides, the CDR3 is TGCGCCAGCAGTCAATTCGGGACACCCACCTCTAATGAAAAACTGTTTTTT.

This clonotype was found many times. V usage is TRBV20-1 and J usage is TRBJ2-1; TRBD2 matches 12 bases. The ends lost 5 bases at V and 10 bases at J; junction bases unmatched: 12. There are 15 residues in the CDR3. Germline loops: CDR1 DFQATT, CDR2 SNEGSKA (reference sequence). The CDR3, as DNA: TGCAGTGCTGGGCGGACTAGCGGGACTTCGTGGGAGCAGTTCTTC. It codes for CSAGRTSGTSWEQFF.

The chain is built from TRBV12-5 and TRBJ1-2; D ambiguous. CDR3 size: 13 residues. V was clipped by 7 bases and J by 0 bases, with 9 bases between them. The germline CDR1 and CDR2 sequences are LGHNT and FRNRAP. The CDR3 here is CASARMTNYGYTF. Written as DNA, the CDR3 is TGTGCTAGTGCCCGGATGACTAACTATGGCTACACCTTC.

The chain employs TRBV7-9 and TRBJ2-6; no definite D call. V shed 8 bases and J shed 0 bases, with 14 bases lying between them. Germline-derived CDR1 and CDR2 are SEHNR and FQNEAQ (reference sequence). The CDR3 totals 16 residues. CDR3 sequence (DNA): TGTGCCAGCTCCCGGACCGTAAGCTCTGGGGCCAACGTCCTGACTTTC. This gives the protein CASSRTVSSGANVLTF.

At least ten counts were recorded for this clonotype. This chain joins TRBV12-3 or TRBV12-4 and TRBJ2-7; D unclear. The length of the CDR3 is 12 residues. V lost 6 bases, J lost 7 bases, and 13 bases lay in between. CDR3 amino acids: CASSPAPGEQYF. The CDR3 coding sequence is TGTGCCAGCAGCCCGGCCCCCGGGGAGCAGTACTTC.

The sample holds a few counts of this clonotype. The chain carries TRBV10-3 and TRBJ2-7; no clear D. Trimming took 2 bases from V and 1 from J, leaving 9 bases between them. The CDR3 sequence is 14 residues long. Germline V lookup: CDR1 ENHRY, CDR2 SYGVKD. The CDR3 sequence: CAISEVGFSYEQYF. The CDR3 coding sequence is TGTGCCATCAGTGAGGTAGGATTTTCCTACGAGCAGTACTTC.